The 26 T cell receptor beta chains presented below share a single source sample, sequenced in a study of shared clonotypes between healthy human individuals. Sequencing used immunoSEQ multiplex PCR; TCRdb keeps in-frame clones, though not all of them. Among 150,000 to 200,000 clones listed, roughly 91% were seen once. Specimen: naive CD4+ T cells sorted from blood. The subset is: CD45RA+ positively selected. These receptor sequences come from a woman aged 25-40 years in good health.

The rearrangement joins TRBV2 to TRBJ1-5; TRBD1 is a possible D gene (5 bases). CDR1 and CDR2 from the germline V gene are SNHLY and FYNNEI. The V gene lost 8 bases and the J gene lost 3 bases, with 8 bases spanning the gap. This CDR3 is 12 amino acids long. This CDR3 reads CASCRDNQPQHF. CDR3 nucleotide sequence: TGTGCCAGCTGCAGGGACAATCAGCCCCAGCATTTT.

The J gene is TRBJ2-7, the V gene TRBV18, with 10 bases fitting TRBD2. There are 16 residues in the CDR3. V lost 2 bases and J lost 6; bases outside the gene matches: 10. The V gene's germline CDR1 is KGHSH and CDR2 LQKENI. The CDR3 DNA follows: TGTGCCAGCTCACCATCATTGTCTAGCGGGAGTTTCGAGCAGTACTTC. The encoded protein is CASSPSLSSGSFEQYF.

The count of this clone is one. This chain connects TRBV28 to TRBJ1-3; D gene ambiguous. Germline V gene sequence: CDR1 MDHEN, CDR2 SYDVKM. V was clipped by 3 bases and J by 0 bases, with 9 bases between them. The CDR3 contains 15 residues. This chain's CDR3 is CASSLDGTSGNTIYF. Here the CDR3 DNA reads TGTGCCAGCAGTTTGGACGGAACCTCTGGAAACACCATATATTTT.

The chain uses TRBV27 and TRBJ1-1; a possible D gene is TRBD1 (6 bases). Trimming removed 5 bases at V and 2 bases at J, with 12 bases between. The CDR3 has 14 residues. Germline V gene lookup returns CDR1 MNHEY and CDR2 SMNVEV (reference sequence). For the CDR3, the DNA is TGTGCCAGCAGTAAACCGGGACACAACACTGAAGCTTTCTTT. It translates to CASSKPGHNTEAFF.

This chain uses TRBV18 with TRBJ2-5; 7 bases are shared with TRBD1. The CDR3 extends over 14 amino acids. Germline trimming cut 0 bases from V and 5 bases from J; bases unmatched to any gene: 3. The germline V gene has CDR1 KGHSH and CDR2 LQKENI. The CDR3 DNA follows: TGTGCCAGCTCACCACCCCCCAGGGGGGAGACCCAGTACTTC. This sequence encodes CASSPPPRGETQYF.

The chain recombines TRBV5-8 with TRBJ1-5; tentatively, D is TRBD1 (5 bases). The CDR3 is made up of 17 amino acids. The germline V and J ends were trimmed by 3 bases and 4 bases, with 20 bases remaining between them. Germline values: CDR1 SGHTS, CDR2 YDEGEE. CDR3 in DNA: TGTGCCAGCAGCTCCTACCCCCACACAGGCGATAATCAGCCCCAGCATTTT. Amino acid sequence: CASSSYPHTGDNQPQHF. Using reference TRBV5-8 and TRBJ1-5 for the parts outside the CDR3, the full variable domain is EAGVTQSPTHLIKTRGQQATLRCSPISGHTSVYWYQQALGLGLQFLLWYDEGEERNRGNFPPRFSGRQFPNYSSELNVNALELEDSALYLCASSSYPHTGDNQPQHFGDGTRLSIL.

V is TRBV6-1 and J is TRBJ1-5, with D hard to call. V lost 3 bases and J lost 7, with 4 bases in between. This CDR3 has 11 amino acids. Germline-derived CDR1 and CDR2 are MNHNS and SASEGT. The CDR3 loop is CASSDQQPQHF. The CDR3 DNA follows: TGTGCCAGCAGTGACCAGCAGCCCCAGCATTTT.

The gene calls are TRBV6-1 and TRBJ1-1; D may be TRBD1 (5 bases). Germline V gene lookup returns CDR1 MNHNS and CDR2 SASEGT. V lost 2 bases, J lost 2 bases, and 6 bases lay in between. The CDR3 sequence is 13 residues long. CDR3 DNA sequence: TGTGCCAGCAGTGAATGGGGCAACACTGAAGCTTTCTTT. This translates into CASSEWGNTEAFF.

V and J are TRBV5-1 and TRBJ2-3, with 10 bases lining up with TRBD2. Trimming took 5 bases from V and 4 from J; bases not matched to a gene: 7. The CDR3 is made up of 15 amino acids. Germline V CDR1 and CDR2: SGHRS, YFSETQ. This CDR3 is CASRTTSGFADTQYF. In DNA form, the CDR3 reads TGCGCCAGCAGAACGACTAGCGGGTTCGCAGATACGCAGTATTTT. Full variable domain (missing parts from reference TRBV5-1 and TRBJ2-3): KAGVTQTPRYLIKTRGQQVTLSCSPISGHRSVSWYQQTPGQGLQFLFEYFSETQRNKGNFPGRFSGRQFSNSRSEMNVSTLELGDSALYLCASRTTSGFADTQYFGPGTRLTVL.

The chain links TRBV10-3 to TRBJ2-1; a weak D match, TRBD2 (6 bases). CDR1 ENHRY and CDR2 SYGVKD come from the germline V gene. Trimming removed 6 bases from V and 0 bases from J, with 9 bases in between. The CDR3 spans 14 residues. The CDR3 nucleotides are TGTGCCATCAGCGGTAGCGGCTCCTACAATGAGCAGTTCTTC. Protein: CAISGSGSYNEQFF.

This rearrangement joins TRBV14 to TRBJ2-5; D is uncertain. The J call may be in error: the DNA end matches TRBJ2-7 better. The CDR3 length is 13 residues. CDR1 and CDR2 (germline): SGHDN, FVKESK. The CDR3 is CASSQTWGYEQYF. CDR3 DNA sequence: TGTGCCAGCAGCCAAACCTGGGGCTACGAGCAGTACTTC.

The chain recombines TRBV18 with TRBJ2-3; D is possibly TRBD2 (6 bases). V dropped 0 bases and J dropped 6 bases, with 7 bases sitting between them. CDR3 length: 13 residues. Germline V gives CDR1 KGHSH, CDR2 LQKENI. CDR3 loop: CASSPPEGDTQYF. DNA of the CDR3: TGTGCCAGCTCACCACCGGAGGGCGATACGCAGTATTTT.

The V call is TRBV6-5, the J call TRBJ2-1; D is unresolved. The CDR3 runs to 13 residues. Trimming cost V 6 bases and J 13 bases, with 19 bases left between them. Germline CDR1 reads MNHEY; CDR2 reads SVGAGI. CDR3 DNA: TGTGCCAGCAGCTTACCGGACGGTCTAATACAGTTCTTC. Its protein product is CASSLPDGLIQFF.

This clone is a singleton in its sample. The chain recombines TRBV27 with TRBJ2-7, with 8 bases matching TRBD2. Per germline, CDR1 MNHEY and CDR2 SMNVEV (reference sequence). With V trimmed by 4 bases and J by 0 bases, 8 bases remained unmatched. The length of the CDR3 is 16 residues. Here the CDR3 reads CASSSLGGGRSYEQYF. CDR3 nucleotide sequence: TGTGCCAGCAGTTCCCTCGGGGGGGGACGCTCCTACGAGCAGTACTTC.

The J gene is TRBJ2-7, the V gene TRBV5-4, with 9 positions matching TRBD1. The V gene's germline CDR1 is SGHNT and CDR2 YYREEE (reference sequence). The CDR3 spans 16 residues. After removal of 4 bases from V and 5 bases from J, the junction contained 13 bases not matched to a gene. The CDR3, as DNA: TGTGCCAGCAGCCTCACGACAGGGGGATCCATTGACGAGCAGTACTTC. Translated, it gives CASSLTTGGSIDEQYF.

This clone is a singleton in its sample. The CDR3 here is CASSQPPRTSTYEQYF. CDR3 in DNA: TGCGCCAGCAGCCAACCACCCAGGACGTCCACCTACGAGCAGTACTTC. The J gene is TRBJ2-5, the V gene TRBV4-1; D ambiguous. TRBJ2-7 matches the DNA end more closely, so the J call is doubtful. Germline CDR1 is MGHRA and CDR2 is YSYEKL. This CDR3 has 16 residues.

The genes are TRBV18 and TRBJ2-5, with D perhaps TRBD2 (6 bases). The end of the DNA is better explained by TRBJ2-7, so the J call may be wrong. This CDR3 spans 15 amino acids. From germline, CDR1 is KGHSH and CDR2 LQKENI. DNA for the CDR3: TGTGCCAGCTCACCCGGGTTGGGGGGCTCCTACGAGCAGTACTTC. This encodes CASSPGLGGSYEQYF.

The V call is TRBV7-9, the J call TRBJ1-3; no definite D call. This CDR3 comprises 17 residues. Trimming pared 5 bases from V and 2 bases from J, leaving 19 bases between. Germline lookup yields CDR1 SEHNR and CDR2 FQNEAQ (reference sequence). The CDR3 sequence: CASSPVVVLGPGNTIYF. CDR3 DNA sequence: TGTGCCAGCAGCCCCGTAGTTGTTCTTGGGCCTGGAAACACCATATATTTT.

The rearrangement uses TRBV28 and TRBJ1-2, with D unclear. V lost 4 bases and J 8 bases, leaving 8 bases between the germline ends. The CDR3 is 11 amino acids. Germline assignment: CDR1 MDHEN and CDR2 SYDVKM. The CDR3 DNA sequence: TGTGCCAGCAGTTCTAAGGAGGGCTACACCTTC. Its protein product is CASSSKEGYTF.

This clone was seen once. The V and J genes are TRBV7-2 and TRBJ1-1, with a weak D call TRBD1 (6 bases). CDR3 size: 12 residues. V lost 5 bases to trimming and J lost 6 bases, with 10 bases between them. Germline-derived CDR1 and CDR2 are SGHTA and FQGNSA. CDR3 in DNA: TGTGCCAGCAGCCTATACAGGGCTGAAGCTTTCTTT. Protein: CASSLYRAEAFF.

The chain combines TRBV5-4 with TRBJ2-1; the match to TRBD2 covers 10 bases. V dropped 4 bases and J dropped 2; count of bases not matched to a gene: 3. Germline V CDR1 and CDR2: SGHNT, YYREEE (reference sequence). The CDR3 length is 15 residues. The CDR3 here is CASSISGRTYNEQFF. In DNA form, the CDR3 reads TGTGCCAGCAGCATTAGCGGGAGGACCTACAATGAGCAGTTCTTC.

The rearrangement links TRBV4-2 to TRBJ2-3; TRBD2 agrees at 14 bases. CDR3 length equals 19 residues. J was trimmed by 1 base and V by 0 bases; bases with no gene match: 6. The germline gives CDR1 LGHNA, CDR2 YNFKEQ. Here the CDR3 reads CASSQDPGLAGVGTDTQYF. In nucleotides, the CDR3 is TGTGCCAGCAGCCAAGATCCGGGACTAGCGGGAGTAGGCACAGATACGCAGTATTTT.

The chain has TRBV2 and TRBJ1-1, with D unclear. Trimming removed 5 bases at V and 13 bases at J, with 14 bases between. This CDR3 is built from 11 residues. Germline V lookup: CDR1 SNHLY, CDR2 FYNNEI. In nucleotides, the CDR3 is TGTGCCAGCAGTCGGGCCCCGTTGGTTTTCTTT. This translates into CASSRAPLVFF.

This chain connects TRBV4-1 to TRBJ2-5; 9 bases map to TRBD1. The DNA matches TRBJ2-7 better at its end, which makes the J call doubtful. CDR1 and CDR2 (germline): MGHRA, YSYEKL. The CDR3 runs to 16 residues. CDR3 region: CASSRIPRTGENEQYF. CDR3 sequence (DNA): TGCGCCAGCAGCCGAATCCCCCGGACAGGGGAAAACGAGCAGTACTTC.

The chain has TRBV2 and TRBJ2-3; TRBD1 is a possible D gene (5 bases). Germline V gives CDR1 SNHLY, CDR2 FYNNEI. The V end was cut by 3 bases, the J end by 1 base, with 14 bases between. CDR3 length: 16 amino acids. The CDR3 loop is CASSDLWIGGTDTQYF. The CDR3 bases are TGTGCCAGCAGTGATCTTTGGATAGGGGGCACAGATACGCAGTATTTT.

The gene calls are TRBV2 and TRBJ1-5, with no clear D. Trimming took off 6 bases at V and 5 bases at J, with 14 bases between the two ends. This CDR3 comprises 14 residues. Germline V gene lookup returns CDR1 SNHLY and CDR2 FYNNEI. This CDR3 reads CASRLEGVDQPQHF. In DNA form, the CDR3 reads TGTGCCAGCAGGCTCGAGGGTGTAGATCAGCCCCAGCATTTT.